This entry features one TCR beta chain sequence. This sample was included in a study of control samples from healthy donors and cancer patients. The CDR3 is made up of 13 amino acids. V was shortened by 5 bases and J by 6 bases, with 14 bases between the two germline ends. The protocol was immunoSEQ multiplex PCR, while the TCRdb copy is restricted to in-frame clones and leaves out a portion. The profile shows about 190,000 clones, about 90% of them singletons. This receptor was taken from a man aged 30 to 45 in good health. Specimen: blood. This chain connects TRBV12-3 or TRBV12-4 to TRBJ2-7; D may be TRBD1 (5 bases). CDR3: CASSSSGYGEQYF. CDR3 nucleotide sequence: TGTGCCAGCAGTAGCTCAGGGTACGGCGAGCAGTACTTC.